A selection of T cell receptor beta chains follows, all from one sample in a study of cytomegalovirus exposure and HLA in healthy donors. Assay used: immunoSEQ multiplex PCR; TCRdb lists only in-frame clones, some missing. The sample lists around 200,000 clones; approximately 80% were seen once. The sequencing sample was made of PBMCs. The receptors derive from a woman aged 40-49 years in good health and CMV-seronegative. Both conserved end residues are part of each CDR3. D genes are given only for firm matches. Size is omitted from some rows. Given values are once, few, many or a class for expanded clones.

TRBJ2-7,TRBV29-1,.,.,CSVSPTANSYEQYF,TGCAGCGTCTCCCCGACAGCGAACTCCTACGAGCAGTACTTC
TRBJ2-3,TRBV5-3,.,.,CARSTRPDTQYF,TGTGCCAGAAGCACTCGCCCAGATACGCAGTATTTT
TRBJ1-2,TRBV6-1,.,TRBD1,CASNSGQGVYGYTF,TGTGCCAGCAACTCAGGACAGGGGGTCTATGGCTACACCTTC
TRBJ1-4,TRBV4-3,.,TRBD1,CASSQGLSTGGNEKLFF,TGCGCCAGCAGCCAAGGTTTGTCGACAGGGGGTAATGAAAAACTGTTTTTT
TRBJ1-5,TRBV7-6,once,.,CAVGDTNQPQHF,TGTGCCGTTGGGGACACGAATCAGCCCCAGCATTTT
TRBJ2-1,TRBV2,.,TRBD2,CASSEGLAGGLSYNEQFF,TGTGCCAGCAGTGAGGGACTAGCGGGGGGGCTTTCCTACAATGAGCAGTTCTTC
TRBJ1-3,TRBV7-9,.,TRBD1,CASSPPGTGGSGNTIYF,TGTGCCAGCAGCCCTCCCGGTACAGGGGGATCTGGAAACACCATATATTTT
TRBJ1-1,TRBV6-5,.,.,CASLQNLNTEAFF,TGTGCCAGCCTCCAGAATCTGAACACTGAAGCTTTCTTT
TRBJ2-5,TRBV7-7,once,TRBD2,CASSLGLAGRETQYF,TGTGCTAGCAGCTTAGGGCTAGCGGGGAGGGAGACCCAGTACTTC
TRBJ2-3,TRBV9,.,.,CASSVGPTNTQYF,TGTGCCAGCAGCGTCGGCCCGACAAATACGCAGTATTTT